Judged by frequency, the clone carrying this TCR beta chain is medium-sized. The source of the sample is a study of T cell clusters in autoimmune cytopenias. TRB amplification used approximately 0.25 ug of peripheral blood genomic DNA. Germline V gives CDR1 KGHSH, CDR2 LQKENI. This CDR3 spans 15 amino acids. TRB was amplified by touch-down multiplex PCR, primer pools A and B combined. TCRdb re-called the multiplex PCR reads; one entry per CDR3 protein, DNA not given. The sample has fewer than 2,000 distinct CDR3 sequences. These data were likewise used in another study, on T cell repertoires in aging, cancer and after chemotherapy.

The receptor's source is a human donor in good health. The sequencing input was peripheral blood. The chain has TRBV18 and TRBJ2-5. The chain's CDR3 is CASSPVGSHQETQYF. Full variable domain (remainder filled in from reference TRBV18 and TRBJ2-5): NAGVMQNPRHLVRRRGQEARLRCSPMKGHSHVYWYRQLPEEGLKFMVYLQKENIIDESGMPKERFSAEFPKEGPSILRIQQVVRGDSAAYFCASSPVGSHQETQYFGPGTRLLVL.